This T cell receptor beta chain came from a study of siplizumab effects on memory and regulatory T cells. Comment on this clone: The target antigen is unknown.

Findings and limits, study-wide: Alloreactive clones mapping to unstimulated subsets formed only a minor fraction. There appeared to be greater diversity in naive T cells than in memory cells, and naive T cells seemed major contributors to the alloresponse. Treatment with siplizumab left mappable alloreactive CD4+ clones averaging approximately 69% Treg-derived, compared with roughly 26% in controls.

Germline V CDR1 and CDR2: MNHEY, SVGAGI. The CDR3 has 15 amino acids. V was clipped by 5 bases and J by 3 bases, with 16 bases between them. The assay covered approximately 10^5 TCR templates per sample. Clones were sequenced by immunoSEQ multiplex PCR, and TCRdb holds only the in-frame ones, with some missing. The repertoire has about 120,000 clones, roughly 94% of them found once; the top ten carry roughly 1.5%. The sample taken for sequencing was non-Treg CD4+ T cells sorted from blood. The chain has TRBV6-5 and TRBJ1-1, with D possibly being TRBD1 (5 bases). This sequence was found in a human donor in good health. The CDR3 DNA reads as TGTGCCAGCAGTCCACGACCCAAAGGGGACACTGAAGCTTTCTTT. Translation: CASSPRPKGDTEAFF.